The present TCR beta chain was sequenced within a study of T cells after yellow fever vaccination. Study details: SMART-Seq v4 Ultra Low Input served to prepare low-cell-number fractions.

The V end was cut by 4 bases, the J end by 12 bases, with 8 bases between. Germline assignment: CDR1 MNHNS and CDR2 SASEGT. The CDR3 is 10 amino acids. TCRdb passed the 5' RACE reads through MiXCR, listing each CDR3 protein once. The data show 450,000 to 600,000 distinct CDR3 sequences, about a sixth seen once. This sequence was found in a man between 18 and 29 years old who received the YFV17D yellow fever vaccine. The sequencing here drew on PBMCs, taken 5 days after the first yellow fever vaccination. The chain is built from TRBV6-1 and TRBJ2-3, with D hard to call. CDR3 in amino acids: CASSGFVQYF. CDR3 nucleotide sequence: TGTGCCAGCAGTGGGTTTGTACAGTATTTT.